This T cell receptor beta chain was profiled in a study of T cell repertoires in cytomegalovirus infection (dated by TCRdb to the late 2010s). Concerning the study at large: The HLA type of each donor mattered for the analysis, because public TCR beta signatures pointed to carriage of CMV infection along with the matching HLA type.

What the authors observed across the whole study: Carriers of CMV infection plus the relevant HLA type were discriminated by the cumulative frequency of public TCR beta family members in the study cohort and in an independent approximately 360-donor cohort. In the ex vivo response, HLA-C-restricted CMV-specific TCR beta clonotypes were dominant, and in two of eight donors the single most frequent clonotype came from this HLA-C-restricted group.

Details on this clonotype: There is no known antigen for this receptor. Germline is not matched at one junction end, which may reflect a read error.

There are 14 amino acids in the CDR3, from cysteine to phenylalanine inclusive. Only the CDR3 part of the read is kept: 42 bases, read in frame from the first base. From a lookup of the germline V gene, CDR1 and CDR2 are SQVTM and ANQGSEA. For sequencing, an Illumina HiSeq 1500 was employed. In-frame beta chains were kept once TCRdb had trimmed the public reads at Q25 with fastp and called clones with MiXCR. Rows are unified per CDR3 protein, each entry keeping the most common DNA and genes. The sample records some 600,000 distinct CDR3 sequences, 20% to 25% of which are singletons. The top ten hold approximately 8.2% of the sample.

This receptor was taken from a human donor in good health (CMV status not recorded). Some clones in this sample may be carry-over from other donors' samples. The V and J segments used are TRBV29-1 and TRBJ2-1, and 7 bases in between align with TRBD2. The sequencing sample was made of CD8+ T cells from PBMCs. The nucleotides are TGCAGCGTTGAAGATCACGGGAGGTACAATGAGCAGTCCTTC. This translates into CSVEDHGRYNEQSF.